This T cell receptor (beta chain) comes out of a study of blood T cell repertoires in COVID-19. Study details: The United States, Italy and Spain were the sources of the acute and convalescent COVID-19 samples. The cDNA or gDNA used as material had been derived from T cells, B-cell-depleted T cells, or PBMCs.

A Seattle source enrolled patients during active infection and followed them longitudinally. Per the study methods: Researchers report that nucleated cell counts were estimated from reference gene primer amplification. Method: immunoSEQ multiplex PCR; TCRdb's copy keeps in-frame clones and lacks some. The D gene and trimming were derived from the DNA, and the V and J assignments and clone size from that table. This sample has approximately 400,000 clones, with about 87% found just once. The CDR3 loop spans 15 amino acids. V lost 2 bases to trimming and J lost 6 bases, with 14 bases between them. CDR1 KGHDR and CDR2 SFDVKD come from the germline V gene.

The chain has TRBV24-1 and TRBJ2-3; a weak D match, TRBD1 (6 bases). The sequenced sample consisted of peripheral blood. The TCR comes from a woman in her 50s with COVID-19, enrolled during active disease. CDR3 sequence reads: CATSDSYQGMDTQYF. Here the CDR3 DNA reads TGTGCCACCAGTGATTCATACCAGGGGATGGATACGCAGTATTTT.